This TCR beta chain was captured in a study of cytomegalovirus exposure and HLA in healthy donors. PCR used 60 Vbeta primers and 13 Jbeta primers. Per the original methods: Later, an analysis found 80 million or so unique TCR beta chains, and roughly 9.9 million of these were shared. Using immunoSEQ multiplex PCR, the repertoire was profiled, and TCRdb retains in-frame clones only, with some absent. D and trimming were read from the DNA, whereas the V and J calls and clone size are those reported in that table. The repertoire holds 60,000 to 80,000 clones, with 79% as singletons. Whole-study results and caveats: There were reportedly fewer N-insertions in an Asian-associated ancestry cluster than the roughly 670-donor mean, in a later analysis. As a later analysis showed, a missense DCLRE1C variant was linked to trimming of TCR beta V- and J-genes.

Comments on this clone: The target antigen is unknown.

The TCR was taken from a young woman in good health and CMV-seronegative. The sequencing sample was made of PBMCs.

The CDR3: CASSPYTGELFF. The CDR3 coding sequence is TGTGCCAGCAGCCCGTACACCGGGGAGCTGTTTTTT. V usage is TRBV7-8 and J usage is TRBJ2-2, with D hard to call. Germline-derived CDR1 and CDR2 are SGHVS and FQNEAQ. The V gene lost 5 bases and the J gene lost 3 bases, with 4 bases spanning the gap. The CDR3 loop spans 12 amino acids.